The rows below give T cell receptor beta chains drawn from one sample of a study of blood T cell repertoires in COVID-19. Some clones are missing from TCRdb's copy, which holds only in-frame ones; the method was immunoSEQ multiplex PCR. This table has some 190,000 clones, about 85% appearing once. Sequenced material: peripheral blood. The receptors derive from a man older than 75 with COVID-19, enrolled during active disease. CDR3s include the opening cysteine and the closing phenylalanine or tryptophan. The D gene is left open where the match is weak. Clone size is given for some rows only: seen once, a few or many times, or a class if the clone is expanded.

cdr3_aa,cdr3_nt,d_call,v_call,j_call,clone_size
CASSPDRANTGELFF,TGTGCCAGCAGCCCGGACAGGGCGAACACCGGGGAGCTGTTTTTT,TRBD1,TRBV5-4,TRBJ2-2,-
CASSPPGGTANSNQPQHF,TGTGCCAGCTCACCACCAGGCGGGACAGCAAATAGCAATCAGCCCCAGCATTTT,TRBD1,TRBV18,TRBJ1-5,-
CASSSIYEQYF,TGTGCCAGCAGCTCCATTTACGAGCAGTACTTC,-,TRBV11-3,TRBJ2-7,-
CASSKWTGDSSYEQYF,TGTGCCAGCAGTAAGTGGACAGGCGACAGCTCCTACGAGCAGTACTTC,TRBD1,TRBV27,TRBJ2-7,-
CASSPWASGRAGELFF,TGTGCCAGCAGCCCTTGGGCTAGCGGGAGGGCCGGGGAGCTGTTTTTT,TRBD2,TRBV13,TRBJ2-2,-
CASSPRWGAYEQYF,TGTGCCAGCAGTCCCCGGTGGGGGGCCTACGAGCAGTACTTC,-,TRBV27,TRBJ2-7,-
CASSPPSGGKADTQYF,TGTGCCAGCTCACCACCCAGCGGGGGGAAAGCAGATACGCAGTATTTT,TRBD2,TRBV18,TRBJ2-3,once
CASSLRGRDTEAFF,TGTGCCAGCAGCTTGAGGGGGCGCGACACTGAAGCTTTCTTT,TRBD1,TRBV5-6,TRBJ1-1,-
CASSLGVGTNTGELFF,TGTGCCAGCAGCTTAGGGGTCGGGACTAACACCGGGGAGCTGTTTTTT,-,TRBV7-9,TRBJ2-2,-
CASSLGAKNTEAFF,TGTGCCAGCAGCTTGGGGGCCAAGAACACTGAAGCTTTCTTT,-,TRBV5-4,TRBJ1-1,-
CASSNRDRGSPLHF,TGTGCCAGTAGTAACCGGGACAGGGGATCGCCCCTCCACTTT,TRBD1,TRBV19,TRBJ1-6,-
CASSLAMGVLQGNSPLHF,TGTGCCAGCAGCTTAGCGATGGGAGTTCTTCAGGGGAATTCACCCCTCCACTTT,-,TRBV7-9,TRBJ1-6,few
CASSYPGHPSQGNTIYF,TGTGCCAGTTCTTATCCGGGACATCCGTCACAAGGAAACACCATATATTTT,-,TRBV19,TRBJ1-3,-
CASSLASSRVGTEAFF,TGTGCCAGCAGCTTGGCATCGTCCAGGGTGGGAACTGAAGCTTTCTTT,-,TRBV5-4,TRBJ1-1,-